This T cell receptor (beta chain) was recorded in a study of blood T cells in healthy people across ages. Together with a sample-barcoded 5' primer, a J-beta primer mix was included in a second PCR lasting about 7 to 12 cycles. Each CDR3 protein is one row after TCRdb ran MiXCR on the 5' RACE reads. Found here are 2 million or so distinct CDR3 sequences, about 50% of them singletons; the top ten hold 2% to 2.5%. Per the germline V gene, CDR1 is MNHEY and CDR2 is SVGEGT. Trimming shortened V by 2 bases and J by 2 bases, and 15 bases separated the two germline ends. CDR3 length equals 16 residues. The receptor was derived from a woman between 40 and 55 years old in good health. The sample comprised blood. The chain recombines TRBV6-2 or TRBV6-3 with TRBJ2-5; tentative D call: TRBD1 (5 bases). CDR3 DNA sequence: TGTGCCAGCAGTTACATCCCCACAGGCCAGCAAGAGACCCAGTACTTC. Protein product: CASSYIPTGQQETQYF.